The 3 T cell receptor beta chains below were found in one sample sequenced in a study of blood T cell repertoires in COVID-19. Clones were sequenced by immunoSEQ multiplex PCR, and TCRdb holds only the in-frame ones, with some missing. The sample holds 200,000 or so clones; roughly nine tenths are singletons and the top ten take about 0.72%. The sequenced material came from peripheral blood. These receptors were taken from a woman aged 70-85 years with acute or convalescent COVID-19.

This chain joins TRBV27 and TRBJ2-3, with TRBD1 identical over 9 bases. This CDR3 comprises 13 residues. V was pared by 5 bases and J by 3 bases, with 0 bases of the junction left unmatched. The germline gives CDR1 MNHEY, CDR2 SMNVEV (reference sequence). The CDR3 sequence is CASSDRGTDTQYF. The CDR3 nucleotides read TGTGCCAGCAGTGACAGGGGGACAGATACGCAGTATTTT.

This chain connects TRBV2 to TRBJ2-7; the match to TRBD1 covers 7 bases. CDR1 SNHLY and CDR2 FYNNEI come from the germline V gene. V was clipped by 7 bases and J by 7 bases; unmatched bases: 16. The CDR3 covers 15 residues. Here the CDR3 reads CASTEGAGVSEEQYF. The CDR3 bases are TGTGCCAGCACAGAGGGGGCTGGAGTCTCTGAGGAGCAGTACTTC.

This clone appeared once. The chain carries TRBV18 and TRBJ2-7; 8 nucleotides agree with TRBD1. The junction had 10 bases not matched to a gene; V was cut back by 4 bases and J by 5 bases. The CDR3 sequence is 15 residues long. Germline V gene lookup returns CDR1 KGHSH and CDR2 LQKENI. CDR3 residues: CASSRRTGTKNEQYF. CDR3 nucleotide sequence: TGTGCCAGCTCACGACGGACAGGGACAAAAAACGAGCAGTACTTC.